The source of this TCR beta chain is a study of human T cells and chemical hapten exposure. The study's findings and limits: Expanded TCRs formed significantly more large CDR3 similarity clusters than controls. Unchanged with DPC sensitization were TCRs above 1 in 1000 frequency.

CDR3 length equals 15 residues. Germline assignment: CDR1 SGHKS and CDR2 YYEKEE (reference sequence). Trimming at V came to 4 bases and at J to 3 bases, leaving 9 bases not matched to a gene. The time point denotes: patch test 1, 2 weeks after DPC sensitization. Specified treatment: therapeutic diphenylcyclopropenone sensitization with weekly scalp DPC. This clonotype has more than one count but fewer than ten. Its antigen is undetermined. TCRdb analysed the RACE reads with MiXCR anew, one entry per CDR3 protein. The profile shows around 340,000 distinct CDR3 sequences, about 7% of them singletons. The sample was whole blood, taken in connection with sensitization to the hapten diphenylcyclopropenone (DPC). V is TRBV5-5 and J is TRBJ2-5; 7 nucleotides agree with TRBD1. The receptor was isolated from a woman aged 18-29 years with alopecia areata. Some clones in this sample may be carry-over from other donors' samples. The CDR3: CASSPRDRPKETQYF. The CDR3 nucleotides are TGTGCCAGCAGCCCCCGGGACAGACCCAAAGAGACCCAGTACTTC. The full variable domain, completed using reference TRBV5-5 and TRBJ2-5, is DAGVTQSPTHLIKTRGQQVTLRCSPISGHKSVSWYQQVLGQGPQFIFQYYEKEERGRGNFPDRFSARQFPNYSSELNVNALLLGDSALYLCASSPRDRPKETQYFGPGTRLLVL.